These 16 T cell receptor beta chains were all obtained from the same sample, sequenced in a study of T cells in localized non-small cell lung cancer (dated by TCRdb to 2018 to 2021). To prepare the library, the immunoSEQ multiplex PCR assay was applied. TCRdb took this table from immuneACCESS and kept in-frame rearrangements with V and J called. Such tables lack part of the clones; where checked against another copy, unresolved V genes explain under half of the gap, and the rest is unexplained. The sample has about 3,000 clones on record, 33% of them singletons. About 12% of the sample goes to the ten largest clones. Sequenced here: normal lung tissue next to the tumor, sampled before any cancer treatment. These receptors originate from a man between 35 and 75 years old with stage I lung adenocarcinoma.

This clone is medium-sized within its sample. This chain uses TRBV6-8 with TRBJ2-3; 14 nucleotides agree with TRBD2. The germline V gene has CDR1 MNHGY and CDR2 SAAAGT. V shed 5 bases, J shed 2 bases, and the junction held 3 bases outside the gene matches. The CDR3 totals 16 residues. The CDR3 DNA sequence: TGTGCCAGCAGTGAGACTAGCGGGGGGGCCACAGATACGCAGTATTTT. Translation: CASSETSGGATDTQYF.

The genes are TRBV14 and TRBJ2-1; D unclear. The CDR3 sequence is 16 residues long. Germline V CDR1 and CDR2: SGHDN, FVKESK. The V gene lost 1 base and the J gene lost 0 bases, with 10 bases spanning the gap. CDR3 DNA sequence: TGTGCCAGCAGCCAAGTGGGCGCCAGCTCCTACAATGAGCAGTTCTTC. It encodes CASSQVGASSYNEQFF.

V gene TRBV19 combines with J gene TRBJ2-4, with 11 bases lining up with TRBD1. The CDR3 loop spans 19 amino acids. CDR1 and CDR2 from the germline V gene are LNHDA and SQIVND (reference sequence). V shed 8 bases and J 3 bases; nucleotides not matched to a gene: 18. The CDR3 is CASSMSRDRGFGGKNIQYF. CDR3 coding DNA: TGTGCCAGTTCAATGTCCCGGGACAGGGGGTTCGGGGGCAAAAACATTCAGTACTTC.

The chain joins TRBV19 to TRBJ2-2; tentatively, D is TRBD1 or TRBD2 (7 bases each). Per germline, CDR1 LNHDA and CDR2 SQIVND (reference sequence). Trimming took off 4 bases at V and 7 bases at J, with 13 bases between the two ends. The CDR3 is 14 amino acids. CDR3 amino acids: CASSSQGGYGELFF. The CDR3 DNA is TGTGCCAGTAGTAGCCAGGGGGGGTACGGGGAGCTGTTTTTT. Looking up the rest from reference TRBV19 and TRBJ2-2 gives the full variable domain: DGGITQSPKYLFRKEGQNVTLSCEQNLNHDAMYWYRQDPGQGLRLIYYSQIVNDFQKGDIAEGYSVSREKKESFPLTVTSAQKNPTAFYLCASSSQGGYGELFFGEGSRLTVL.

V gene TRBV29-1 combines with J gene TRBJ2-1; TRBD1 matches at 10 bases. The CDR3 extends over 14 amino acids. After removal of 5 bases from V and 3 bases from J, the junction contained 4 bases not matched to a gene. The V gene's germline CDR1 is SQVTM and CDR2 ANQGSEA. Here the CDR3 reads CSVRRTGGYNEQFF. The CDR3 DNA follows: TGCAGCGTTCGAAGGACAGGGGGCTACAATGAGCAGTTCTTC.

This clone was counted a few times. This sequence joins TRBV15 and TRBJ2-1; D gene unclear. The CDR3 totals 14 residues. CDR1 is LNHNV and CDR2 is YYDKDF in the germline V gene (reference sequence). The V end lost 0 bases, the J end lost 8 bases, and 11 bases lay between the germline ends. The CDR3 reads CATSRDIEGYEQFF. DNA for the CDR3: TGTGCCACCAGCAGAGATATAGAAGGCTATGAGCAGTTCTTC.

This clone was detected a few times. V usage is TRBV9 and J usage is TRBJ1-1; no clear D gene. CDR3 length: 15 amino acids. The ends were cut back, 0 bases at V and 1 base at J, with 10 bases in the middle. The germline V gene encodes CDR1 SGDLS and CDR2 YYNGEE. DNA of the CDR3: TGTGCCAGCAGCGTAGCGTGGGCAGCGAACACTGAAGCTTTCTTT. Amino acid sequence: CASSVAWAANTEAFF.

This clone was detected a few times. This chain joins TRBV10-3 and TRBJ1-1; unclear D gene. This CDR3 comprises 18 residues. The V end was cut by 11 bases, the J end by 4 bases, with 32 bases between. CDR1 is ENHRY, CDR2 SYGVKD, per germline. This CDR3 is CAAYDVLPISPRGTEAFF. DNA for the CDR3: TGTGCCGCATATGACGTCTTGCCCATATCCCCTAGAGGCACTGAAGCTTTCTTT.

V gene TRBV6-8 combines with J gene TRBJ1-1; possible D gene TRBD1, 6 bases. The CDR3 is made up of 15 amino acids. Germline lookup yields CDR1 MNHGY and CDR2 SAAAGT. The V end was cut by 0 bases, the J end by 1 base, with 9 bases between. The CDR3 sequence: CASSYSGTQNTEAFF. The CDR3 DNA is TGTGCCAGCAGTTACTCGGGGACACAGAACACTGAAGCTTTCTTT.

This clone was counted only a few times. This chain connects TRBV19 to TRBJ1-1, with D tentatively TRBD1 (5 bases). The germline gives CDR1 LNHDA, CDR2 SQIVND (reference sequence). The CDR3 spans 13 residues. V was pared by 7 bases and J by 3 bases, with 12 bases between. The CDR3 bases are TGTGCCAGTAAGGGAAGGGGCCACACTGAAGCTTTCTTT. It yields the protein CASKGRGHTEAFF. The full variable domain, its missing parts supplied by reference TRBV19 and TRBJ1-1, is DGGITQSPKYLFRKEGQNVTLSCEQNLNHDAMYWYRQDPGQGLRLIYYSQIVNDFQKGDIAEGYSVSREKKESFPLTVTSAQKNPTAFYLCASKGRGHTEAFFGQGTRLTVV.

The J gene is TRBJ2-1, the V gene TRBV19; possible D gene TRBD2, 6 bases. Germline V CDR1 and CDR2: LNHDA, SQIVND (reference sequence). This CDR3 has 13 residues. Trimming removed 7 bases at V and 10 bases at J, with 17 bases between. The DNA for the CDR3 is TGTGCCAGTACCCCCCTTAGCGGCCTCGAGCAGTTCTTC. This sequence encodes CASTPLSGLEQFF.

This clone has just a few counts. CDR3 sequence reads: CASSSTGSDTEAFF. The CDR3 DNA follows: TGTGCCAGCAGCTCCACAGGGTCGGACACTGAAGCTTTCTTT. The chain joins TRBV11-3 to TRBJ1-1; TRBD1 is a possible D gene (6 bases). Germline V lookup: CDR1 SGHNT, CDR2 YENEEA. There are 14 residues in the CDR3. The V end was cut by 4 bases, the J end by 3 bases, with 12 bases between.

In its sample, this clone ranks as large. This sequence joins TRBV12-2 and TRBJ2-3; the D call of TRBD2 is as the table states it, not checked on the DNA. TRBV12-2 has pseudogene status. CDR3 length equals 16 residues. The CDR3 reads CPQVPYPGRSADTQYF. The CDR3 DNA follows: TGTCCCCAGGTCCCATACCCAGGGAGGAGCGCAGATACGCAGTATTTT.

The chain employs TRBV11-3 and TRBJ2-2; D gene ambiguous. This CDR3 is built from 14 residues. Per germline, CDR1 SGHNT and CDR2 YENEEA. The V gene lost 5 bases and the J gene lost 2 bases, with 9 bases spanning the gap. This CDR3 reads CASSPTRNTGELFF. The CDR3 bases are TGTGCCAGCAGCCCTACACGTAACACCGGGGAGCTGTTTTTT.

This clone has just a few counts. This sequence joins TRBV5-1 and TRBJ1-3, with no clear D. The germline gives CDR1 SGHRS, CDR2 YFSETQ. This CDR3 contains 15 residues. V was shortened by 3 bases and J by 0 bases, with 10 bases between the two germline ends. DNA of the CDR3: TGCGCCAGCAGCTCCGGACTGATCTCTGGAAACACCATATATTTT. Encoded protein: CASSSGLISGNTIYF.

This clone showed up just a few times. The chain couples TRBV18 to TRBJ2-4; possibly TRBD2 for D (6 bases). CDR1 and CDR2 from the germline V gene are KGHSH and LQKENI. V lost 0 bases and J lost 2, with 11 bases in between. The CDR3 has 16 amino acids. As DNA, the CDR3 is TGTGCCAGCTCACCACCGGCGGGGAAATCCAAAAACATTCAGTACTTC. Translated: CASSPPAGKSKNIQYF.